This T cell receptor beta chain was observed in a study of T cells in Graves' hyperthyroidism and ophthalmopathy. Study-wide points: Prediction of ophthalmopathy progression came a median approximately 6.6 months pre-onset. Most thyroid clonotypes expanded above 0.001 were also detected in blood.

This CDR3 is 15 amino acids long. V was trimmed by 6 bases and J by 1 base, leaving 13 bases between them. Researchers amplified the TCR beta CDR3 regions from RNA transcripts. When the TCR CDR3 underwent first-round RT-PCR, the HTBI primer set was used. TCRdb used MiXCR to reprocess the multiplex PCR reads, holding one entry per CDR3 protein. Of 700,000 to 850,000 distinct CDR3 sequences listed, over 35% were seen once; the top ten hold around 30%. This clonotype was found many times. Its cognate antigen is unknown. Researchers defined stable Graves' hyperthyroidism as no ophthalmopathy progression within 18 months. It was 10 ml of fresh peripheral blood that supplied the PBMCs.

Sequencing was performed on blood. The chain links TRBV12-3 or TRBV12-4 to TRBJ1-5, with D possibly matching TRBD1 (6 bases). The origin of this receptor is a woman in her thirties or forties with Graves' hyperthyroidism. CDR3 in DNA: TGTGCCAGCAGAACGACAGGACGCAGCAATCAGCCCCAGCATTTT. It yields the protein CASRTTGRSNQPQHF.